The 4 T cell receptor beta chains below all came from one sample that was sequenced in a study of breast tumors, draining lymph nodes, adjacent tissues. Breast cancer patients provided tissue from their axillary draining lymph nodes. TCRdb redid the calling of the multiplex PCR reads with MiXCR, one entry per CDR3 protein. The data show approximately 280,000 distinct CDR3 sequences, around 30% seen once. Sequencing input: axillary lymph node tissue. The source is a female donor with breast cancer. Some clones in this sample may be carry-over from other donors' samples.

Ten or more counts support this clonotype. This rearrangement joins TRBV20-1 to TRBJ2-1, with TRBD2 matching over 16 bases. Per germline, CDR1 DFQATT and CDR2 SNEGSKA (reference sequence). J was trimmed by 8 bases and V by 3 bases; bases with no gene match: 7. This CDR3 has 16 residues. The CDR3 region is CSASPPGLAGGHEQFF. CDR3 in DNA: TGCAGTGCTAGCCCACCGGGACTAGCGGGAGGGCATGAGCAGTTCTTC.

The chain couples TRBV3-1 to TRBJ2-1, with D perhaps matching TRBD2 (6 bases). CDR3 length equals 11 residues. Germline assignment: CDR1 LGHDT and CDR2 YNNKEL (reference sequence). V was shortened by 3 bases and J by 15 bases, with 12 bases between the two germline ends. CDR3 sequence: CASSQGLRGFF. DNA of the CDR3: TGTGCCAGCAGCCAGGGACTTCGGGGGTTCTTC.

Points on this clonotype: A much more abundant neighbour one base away suggests this may be a read error. This sequence joins TRBV6-5 and TRBJ2-5; perhaps TRBD2 as D (7 bases). The V gene's germline CDR1 is MNHEY and CDR2 SVGAGI. Trimming stripped 3 bases from V and 5 bases from J, with 16 bases between. The CDR3 is made up of 15 amino acids. Written as DNA, the CDR3 is TGTGCCAGCAGTTATGGGGGGGGCGGAGGGGAGACCCAGTACTTC. Amino acids: CASSYGGGGGETQYF.

The chain combines TRBV3-1 with TRBJ1-4; a possible D gene is TRBD1 (6 bases). Germline assignment: CDR1 LGHDT and CDR2 YNNKEL (reference sequence). This CDR3 has 15 residues. V lost 4 bases to trimming and J lost 3 bases, with 12 bases between them. CDR3 DNA sequence: TGTGCCAGCAGCCTAGGACAGCGACCTAATGAAAAACTGTTTTTT. Translation: CASSLGQRPNEKLFF. Drawing the rest from reference TRBV3-1 and TRBJ1-4, the complete variable domain is DTAVSQTPKYLVTQMGNDKSIKCEQNLGHDTMYWYKQDSKKFLKIMFSYNNKELIINETVPNRFSPKSPDKAHLNLHINSLELGDSAVYFCASSLGQRPNEKLFFGSGTQLSVL.